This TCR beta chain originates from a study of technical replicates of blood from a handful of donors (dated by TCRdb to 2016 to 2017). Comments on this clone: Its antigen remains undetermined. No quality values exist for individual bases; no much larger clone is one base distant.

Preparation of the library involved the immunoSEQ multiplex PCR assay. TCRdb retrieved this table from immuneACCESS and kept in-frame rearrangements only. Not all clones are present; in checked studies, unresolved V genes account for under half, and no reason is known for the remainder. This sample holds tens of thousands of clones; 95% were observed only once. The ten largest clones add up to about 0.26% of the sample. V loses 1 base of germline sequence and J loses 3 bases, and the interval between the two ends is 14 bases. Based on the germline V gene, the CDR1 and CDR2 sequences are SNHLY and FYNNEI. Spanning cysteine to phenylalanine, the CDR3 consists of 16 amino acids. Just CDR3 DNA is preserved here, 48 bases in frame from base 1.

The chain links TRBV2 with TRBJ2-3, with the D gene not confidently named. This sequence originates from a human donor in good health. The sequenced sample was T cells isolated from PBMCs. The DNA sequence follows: TGTGCCAGCAGTGAAGGGGTTAGCTATGGTACAGATACGCAGTATTTT. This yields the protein CASSEGVSYGTDTQYF.